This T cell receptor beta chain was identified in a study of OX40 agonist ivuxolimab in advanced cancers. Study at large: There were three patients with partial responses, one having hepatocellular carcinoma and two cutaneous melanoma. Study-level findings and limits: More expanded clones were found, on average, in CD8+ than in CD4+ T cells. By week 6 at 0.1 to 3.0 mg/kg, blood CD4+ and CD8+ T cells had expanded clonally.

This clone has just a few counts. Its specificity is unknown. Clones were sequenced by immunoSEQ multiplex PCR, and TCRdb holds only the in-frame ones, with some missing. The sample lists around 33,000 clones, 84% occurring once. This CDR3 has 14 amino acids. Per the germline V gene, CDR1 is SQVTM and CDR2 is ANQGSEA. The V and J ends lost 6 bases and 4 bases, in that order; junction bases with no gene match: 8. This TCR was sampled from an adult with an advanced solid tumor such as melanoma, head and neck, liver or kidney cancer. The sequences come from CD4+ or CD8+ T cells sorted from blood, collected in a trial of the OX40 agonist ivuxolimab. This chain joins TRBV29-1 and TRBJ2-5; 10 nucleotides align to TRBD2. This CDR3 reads CSVGGGTSVETQYF. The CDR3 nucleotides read TGCAGCGTGGGGGGAGGGACTAGCGTAGAGACCCAGTACTTC.